This T cell receptor (beta chain) appears in the sequencing data of a study of shared clonotypes between healthy human individuals. Background on the study: CD8 memory received one plate per donor, CD8 naive two, CD4 memory three and CD4 naive three. Study results and caveats: Estimated richness values were generally larger in naive subsets than in memory subsets.

This CDR3 comprises 16 residues. Trimming at V came to 2 bases and at J to 1 base, leaving 2 bases not matched to a gene. Germline assignment: CDR1 KGHSH and CDR2 LQKENI. The donors were adults (healthy and HIV-negative) with no recent acute infections or vaccinations. All participating donors were Caucasian adults from Nashville, Tennessee. Measured with immunoSEQ multiplex PCR; TCRdb has only the in-frame clones, and not every one. This sample has roughly 2.5 million clones, with around 94% found just once. About this clone itself: Its antigen is currently unknown.

This chain joins TRBV18 and TRBJ1-6; 7 bases are a match to TRBD1. This clonotype was obtained from a man between 18 and 35 years old in good health. The sample was naive CD4+ T cells sorted from blood. Documented subset: CD45RA+ positively selected. The CDR3 loop is CASSPTGESYNSPLHF. Written as DNA, the CDR3 is TGTGCCAGCTCACCAACAGGGGAGTCCTATAATTCACCCCTCCACTTT.